The 14 T cell receptor beta chains in this list originate from one sample, sequenced in a study of blood T cell repertoires in COVID-19. Here immunoSEQ multiplex PCR was the method, and the copy in TCRdb shows in-frame clones only, minus some. This table has 30,000 or so clones, roughly 85% appearing once. Sequenced input: peripheral blood. These receptors were obtained from a man aged 50 or older with acute or convalescent COVID-19.

This chain joins TRBV13 and TRBJ1-1, with a weak D call TRBD1 (5 bases). There are 13 residues in the CDR3. V gave up 8 bases and J gave up 5 bases, with 15 bases separating them. Germline V gives CDR1 PRHDT, CDR2 FYEKMQ (reference sequence). DNA for the CDR3: TGTGCCAGCCTTCCGGGGGATGGGACTGAAGCTTTCTTT. It codes for CASLPGDGTEAFF.

This clone has just one count. The J gene is TRBJ2-3, the V gene TRBV7-2; no clear D gene. The CDR3 runs 11 residues. V was pared by 3 bases and J by 5 bases, with 3 bases between. Germline V CDR1 and CDR2: SGHTA, FQGNSA. The CDR3 here is CASSFRDTQYF. CDR3 nucleotide sequence: TGTGCCAGCAGCTTCCGAGATACGCAGTATTTT.

The CDR3: CASSLSRGNYGYTF. CDR3 DNA: TGCGCCAGCAGCTTGAGTAGGGGAAATTATGGCTACACCTTC. The chain carries TRBV5-1 and TRBJ1-2; D is possibly TRBD1 (5 bases). V was pared by 1 base and J by 5 bases, with 12 bases between. CDR1 is SGHRS, CDR2 YFSETQ, per germline. The CDR3 is 14 amino acids.

This clone was detected a few times. The chain has TRBV6-5 and TRBJ1-6, with TRBD1 identical over 10 bases. CDR1 and CDR2 (germline): MNHEY, SVGAGI. The CDR3 loop spans 13 amino acids. With 5 bases clipped from V and 12 bases from J, the junction kept 4 bases outside the gene matches. The chain's CDR3 is CASSRTGGEPLHF. The DNA for the CDR3 is TGTGCCAGCAGTCGGACAGGGGGTGAACCCCTCCACTTT.

The genes are TRBV9 and TRBJ2-4, with D perhaps TRBD2 (5 bases). Germline-derived CDR1 and CDR2 are SGDLS and YYNGEE. This CDR3 contains 16 residues. V lost 4 bases, J lost 0 bases, and 14 bases lay in between. CDR3 bases: TGTGCCAGCAGCCCAGAGGGCAAACCAGCCAAAAACATTCAGTACTTC. The encoded protein is CASSPEGKPAKNIQYF.

This clone showed up just a few times. This sample includes further DNA sequences coding for the same CDR3. The chain recombines TRBV5-5 with TRBJ1-2; 8 positions agree with TRBD1. The CDR3 extends over 14 amino acids. Trimming took 3 bases from V and 0 from J; bases not matched to a gene: 1. CDR1 is SGHKS and CDR2 is YYEKEE in the germline V gene (reference sequence). The DNA of the CDR3 is TGTGCCAGCAGCTCGGGACAGGCTAACTATGGCTACACCTTC. It translates to CASSSGQANYGYTF.

This chain links TRBV6-5 with TRBJ2-2; 7 positions agree with TRBD2. V lost 2 bases to trimming and J lost 5 bases; unmatched junction nucleotides: 2. This CDR3 contains 14 residues. The germline gives CDR1 MNHEY, CDR2 SVGAGI. The CDR3, as DNA: TGTGCCAGCAGTTACAGGGGAGGGACCGGGGAGCTGTTTTTT. Its protein product is CASSYRGGTGELFF.

The genes are TRBV5-1 and TRBJ1-2, with TRBD1 matching 7 bases. The CDR3 spans 15 residues. Germline V gives CDR1 SGHRS, CDR2 YFSETQ. Losses at the gene ends were 7 bases for V and 4 bases for J; bases not matched to a gene: 13. The CDR3 is CASSLNRGPGYGYTF. The CDR3 region has the DNA TGCGCCAGCTCCCTCAACAGGGGTCCTGGCTATGGCTACACCTTC.

The rearrangement uses TRBV11-3 and TRBJ2-2; D is uncertain. Between the trimmed V and J ends, which lost 7 bases and 6 bases, there was a span of 6 bases. Germline-derived CDR1 and CDR2 are SGHNT and YENEEA. The CDR3 spans 11 residues. DNA of the CDR3: TGTGCCAGCAACCTAGCCGGGGAGCTGTTTTTT. Translating gives CASNLAGELFF.

The count of this clone is one. The chain recombines TRBV19 with TRBJ1-4; D gene uncertain. Germline V gene sequence: CDR1 LNHDA, CDR2 SQIVND (reference sequence). This CDR3 spans 14 amino acids. Trimming took 5 bases from V and 8 from J, leaving 15 bases between them. The CDR3 loop is CASSPPSVGEKLFF. CDR3 in DNA: TGTGCCAGTAGTCCCCCGTCCGTCGGGGAAAAACTGTTTTTT.

The chain combines TRBV6-5 with TRBJ1-2; TRBD1 agrees at 10 bases. The CDR3 length is 13 residues. V shed 6 bases, J shed 8 bases, and the junction held 6 bases outside the gene matches. CDR1 is MNHEY and CDR2 is SVGAGI in the germline V gene. In DNA form, the CDR3 reads TGTGCCAGCAGCTCCGGACAGGGGGGAGGCTACACCTTC. Translating it yields CASSSGQGGGYTF.

This rearrangement joins TRBV24-1 to TRBJ2-5; 12 bases match TRBD2. With 7 bases clipped from V and 7 bases from J, the junction kept 9 bases outside the gene matches. CDR3 length: 15 residues. Germline CDR1 and CDR2: KGHDR and SFDVKD. CDR3 coding DNA: TGTGCCACCAGCGGACTAGCGGGGATTTTGGGGACCCAGTACTTC. This encodes CATSGLAGILGTQYF.

V is TRBV6-6 and J is TRBJ1-5, with a possible D match to TRBD1 (6 bases). The germline V and J ends were trimmed by 6 bases and 4 bases, with 10 bases remaining between them. Looked up from germline, CDR1 is MNHNY and CDR2 is SVGAGI (reference sequence). CDR3 length: 13 amino acids. The CDR3 reads CASSLQGNQPQHF. CDR3 DNA: TGTGCCAGCAGCTTACAGGGAAATCAGCCCCAGCATTTT.

This sequence joins TRBV2 and TRBJ2-3, with TRBD2 matching 9 bases. Germline CDR1 and CDR2: SNHLY and FYNNEI. V gave up 6 bases and J gave up 4 bases; unmatched junction bases: 11. CDR3 length: 16 residues. The CDR3 loop is CASSISGSSVADTQYF. The CDR3 bases are TGTGCCAGCAGCATTAGCGGGAGCTCTGTCGCAGATACGCAGTATTTT.